This TCR beta chain was observed in a study of blood T cell repertoires in COVID-19 (dated by TCRdb to the early 2020s). Notes on the research overall: Collaborator samples came from the United States, Italy and Spain and covered acute and convalescent phases of COVID-19. The prospective study material was composed of cDNA or gDNA derived from T cells, B-cell-depleted T cells, or PBMCs. The dataset comprised deeply sampled blood TCRbeta repertoires from subjects exposed to, actively infected with, or recovered from COVID-19. A freely available public database, intended as a resource for researchers studying the immune response to SARS-CoV-2, is where the repertoires were released. The samples were drawn from the first 160 participants of the ongoing ImmuneRACE study and from 1,254 subjects provided by 6 global collaborators. The sample metadata nearly always contained a de-identified subject ID, COVID-19 status, age in years and sex. Where available, HLA class I and class II types were taken from metadata supplied by the sample provider and were not determined by assay-based typing. Summary of the overall study and its limitations: The quantity of clinical and demographic metadata differed by source and by participant and was supplied without curation.

As concerns this clone: Its antigen remains undetermined. Base qualities were left out, and no much larger clone turns up one base away.

Each collaborating institution followed its own protocols to collect whole blood in K2EDTA tubes. For TCRbeta analysis, collaborators shipped samples in one of three forms: frozen whole blood, isolated PBMCs, or DNA extracted from either of those sample types. The immunoSEQ Assay, a bias-controlled multiplex PCR, was used to amplify TCRbeta CDR3 regions from genomic DNA. Turning to the authors' computational methods: Nucleated cell counts per sample were estimated from amplification of reference gene primers within the assay. Sequence reads were collapsed and filtered to measure the absolute abundance of every unique TCRbeta CDR3 rearrangement. For each sample, productive Simpson clonality was calculated by taking the square root of Simpson's diversity index across productive rearrangements. TCRdb's version of the immuneACCESS table is confined to in-frame rearrangements and falls short of the full clone set. An unresolved V gene accounts for under half of the shortfall where checked; the remainder is of unknown origin. V and J calls and clone size follow that table, whereas D and trimming were derived from the DNA. A total of approximately 61,000 clones appear in this sample, 86% of them only once. The ten top clones hold 14% of the sample.

CDR3 length: 15 amino acids, cysteine to phenylalanine. Solely the CDR3 DNA is kept, with 45 bases framed from the first base. V drops 5 bases and J drops 4 bases, leaving 17 bases in between. The CDR1 and CDR2 encoded by the germline V gene are MDHEN and SYDVKM. Sequencing was performed on peripheral blood. This clonotype originated in a human donor in a cohort sampled during active COVID-19. The chain is encoded by TRBV28 joined to TRBJ1-2, with the D gene not confidently named. The bases are TGTGCCAGCAGTCTACTACCTCCTGTTCGCTATGGCTACACCTTC. Translation gives CASSLLPPVRYGYTF.